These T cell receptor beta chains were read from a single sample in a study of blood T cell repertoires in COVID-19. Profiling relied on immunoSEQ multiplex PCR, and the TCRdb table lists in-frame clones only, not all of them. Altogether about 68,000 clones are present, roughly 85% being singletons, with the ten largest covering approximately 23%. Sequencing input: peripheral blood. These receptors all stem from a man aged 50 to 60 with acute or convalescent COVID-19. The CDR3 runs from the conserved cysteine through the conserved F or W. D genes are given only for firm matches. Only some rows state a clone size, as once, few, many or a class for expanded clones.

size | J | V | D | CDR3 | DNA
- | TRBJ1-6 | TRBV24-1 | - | CATSEREDSPLHF | TGTGCCACCAGTGAAAGGGAGGATTCACCCCTCCACTTT
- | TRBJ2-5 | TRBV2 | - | CASSVVTVGGETQYF | TGTGCCAGCAGTGTGGTGACGGTCGGAGGAGAGACCCAGTACTTC
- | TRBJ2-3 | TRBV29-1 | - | CSVAGAETDTQYF | TGCAGCGTTGCAGGGGCCGAGACAGATACGCAGTATTTT
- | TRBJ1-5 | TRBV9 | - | CASSVGGGNQPQHF | TGTGCCAGCAGCGTAGGTGGAGGCAATCAGCCCCAGCATTTT
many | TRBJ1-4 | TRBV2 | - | CASSGQRDGNMFF | TGTGCCAGCAGTGGTCAGCGAGACGGGAACATGTTTTTT
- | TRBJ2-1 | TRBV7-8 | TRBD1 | CASSKHLDRDYNEQFF | TGTGCCAGCAGCAAGCATCTCGACAGGGACTACAATGAGCAGTTCTTC
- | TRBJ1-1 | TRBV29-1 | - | CSVAISTEAFF | TGCAGCGTTGCTATATCCACTGAAGCTTTCTTT
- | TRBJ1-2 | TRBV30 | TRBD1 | CAWSEGTGGVFNYGYTF | TGTGCCTGGAGTGAGGGGACAGGGGGTGTCTTTAACTATGGCTACACCTTC
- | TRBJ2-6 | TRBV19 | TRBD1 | CASRGTGGASGANVLTF | TGTGCCAGTAGGGGGACAGGGGGCGCGTCTGGGGCCAACGTCCTGACTTTC
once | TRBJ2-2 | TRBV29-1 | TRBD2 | CSVASGVRGELFF | TGCAGCGTTGCTAGCGGGGTGCGAGGGGAGCTGTTTTTT
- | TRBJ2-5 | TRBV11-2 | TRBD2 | CASSFTRGGRGKTQYF | TGTGCCAGCAGCTTTACGCGGGGGGGCCGAGGAAAGACCCAGTACTTC
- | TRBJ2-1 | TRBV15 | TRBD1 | CATSRTLRTGDEQFF | TGTGCCACCAGCAGAACTCTCCGGACAGGGGATGAGCAGTTCTTC
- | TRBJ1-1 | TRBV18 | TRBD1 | CASSPGQGALTEAFF | TGTGCCAGCTCACCAGGACAGGGGGCGTTAACTGAAGCTTTCTTT
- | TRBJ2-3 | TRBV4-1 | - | CASSQVREGTDTQYF | TGCGCCAGCAGCCAAGTGAGGGAGGGCACAGATACGCAGTATTTT
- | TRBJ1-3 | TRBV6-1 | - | CASSELLGGVLSGNTIYF | TGTGCCAGCAGTGAACTTCTGGGGGGGGTCCTCTCTGGAAACACCATATATTTT
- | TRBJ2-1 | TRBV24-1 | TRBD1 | CATSDFTNRGFYEQFF | TGTGCCACCAGTGATTTCACAAACAGGGGTTTCTATGAGCAGTTCTTC
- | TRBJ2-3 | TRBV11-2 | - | CASSPTGLPTDTQYF | TGTGCCAGCAGCCCCACCGGACTTCCCACAGATACGCAGTATTTT
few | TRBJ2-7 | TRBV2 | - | CAGKVQGMGEQYF | TGTGCCGGCAAGGTACAGGGAATGGGCGAGCAGTACTTC
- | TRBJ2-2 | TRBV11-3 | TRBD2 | CASSPTSGGVGELFF | TGTGCCAGCAGCCCAACTAGCGGGGGGGTCGGGGAGCTGTTTTTT
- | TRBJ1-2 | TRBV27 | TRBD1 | CASSLNRGLHYGYTF | TGTGCCAGCAGTTTAAACAGGGGTTTACACTATGGCTACACCTTC
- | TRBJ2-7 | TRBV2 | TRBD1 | CASSDRSGQTAYEQYF | TGTGCCAGCAGTGATCGGTCGGGACAGACGGCCTACGAGCAGTACTTC
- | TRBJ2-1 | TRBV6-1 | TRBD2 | CASSATSGGSYNEQFF | TGTGCCAGCAGTGCCACTAGCGGGGGTTCCTACAATGAGCAGTTCTTC
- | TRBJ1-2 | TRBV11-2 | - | CASSLQIGSSGSGIHTF | TGTGCCAGCAGCTTACAGATAGGCTCGAGCGGGTCGGGGATCCACACCTTC